Sequencing of this T cell receptor beta chain was carried out in a study of CXCR3-negative and CXCR3-positive naive CD8 T cells. The CDR3 sequence is 15 residues long. Looked up from germline, CDR1 is SGHRS and CDR2 is YFSETQ. UMI labels and 5' RACE were used to prepare the TRB cDNA libraries. TCRdb reprocessed the 5' RACE reads; each CDR3 protein has one entry and no DNA is given. Its table lists tens of thousands of distinct CDR3 sequences. The clonotype was recovered from a human donor in good health. Some clones in this sample may be carry-over from other donors' samples. The chain combines TRBV5-1 with TRBJ2-7; TCRdb picks TRBD1, but there is no DNA to check that call. The sequencing input was memory CD8+ T cells from blood. CDR3 residues: CASSLDSLYSYEQYF.